Below, 27 T cell receptor beta chains from the same sample are listed, as sequenced in a study of neoadjuvant anti-PD-1 for oral cavity cancer. Some clones are missing from TCRdb's copy, which holds only in-frame ones; the method was immunoSEQ multiplex PCR. The table lists about 42,000 clones, about three quarters of them singletons. Time point meaning: after neoadjuvant nivolumab, at surgical resection. Sequencing used PBMCs, obtained after nivolumab (anti-PD-1) treatment. The receptors shown here come from a person aged 35 to 85 with oral cavity squamous cell carcinoma.

The genes are TRBV5-1 and TRBJ2-3; no reliable D call. In germline, CDR1 is SGHRS, CDR2 YFSETQ. The CDR3 runs 15 residues. V lost 3 bases, J lost 1 base, and 12 bases lay in between. The CDR3 is CASSSDGRRTDTQYF. The CDR3 nucleotides read TGCGCCAGCAGCTCCGACGGCAGGCGCACAGATACGCAGTATTTT.

CDR3 bases: TGTGCCAGCAGCCTGGACAGGTCCAGTTTTAGTGTCCTGACTTTC. As protein: CASSLDRSSFSVLTF. V and J are TRBV7-2 and TRBJ2-6; 7 nucleotides agree with TRBD1. Germline-derived CDR1 and CDR2 are SGHTA and FQGNSA. This CDR3 spans 15 amino acids. V dropped 5 bases and J dropped 13; count of bases not matched to a gene: 14.

V usage is TRBV18 and J usage is TRBJ1-2, with D maybe TRBD1 (5 bases). The CDR3 sequence is 15 residues long. Trimming left V 3 bases short and J 2 bases short, with 13 bases between. Looked up from germline, CDR1 is KGHSH and CDR2 is LQKENI. CDR3 in DNA: TGTGCCAGCTCACCGAGTGACAGCCTCAACTATGGCTACACCTTC. Residues: CASSPSDSLNYGYTF.

This chain joins TRBV6-1 and TRBJ2-7; D gene ambiguous. The V end was cut by 5 bases, the J end by 0 bases, with 14 bases between. Germline loops: CDR1 MNHNS, CDR2 SASEGT. The CDR3 has 15 amino acids. The CDR3 DNA sequence: TGTGCCAGCAGTCCGCAGAGCCGCGGCTCCTACGAGCAGTACTTC. Its protein is CASSPQSRGSYEQYF.

This clone is a singleton in its sample. The chain employs TRBV25-1 and TRBJ1-2; D is unclear. Trimming took off 1 base at V and 4 bases at J, with 1 base between the two ends. Germline V gives CDR1 MGHDK, CDR2 SYGVNS. The CDR3 consists of 11 residues. The CDR3 here is CASSESYGYTF. The DNA for the CDR3 is TGTGCCAGCAGTGAATCCTATGGCTACACCTTC.

The rearrangement links TRBV28 to TRBJ1-2; 9 positions agree with TRBD1. Germline CDR1 and CDR2: MDHEN and SYDVKM. The CDR3 has 12 residues. Trimming removed 5 bases from V and 10 bases from J; junction bases left unmatched: 5. The CDR3 reads CASSTGGTFYTF. The DNA for the CDR3 is TGTGCCAGCAGTACAGGGGGCACCTTCTACACCTTC.

The chain is built from TRBV6-5 and TRBJ1-6, with 8 positions matching TRBD1. The CDR3 length is 15 residues. The germline gives CDR1 MNHEY, CDR2 SVGAGI. The junction had 6 bases not matched to a gene; V was cut back by 6 bases and J by 5 bases. The CDR3 region is CASRMDRVNNSPLHF. In nucleotides, the CDR3 is TGTGCCAGCAGGATGGACAGGGTTAATAATTCACCCCTCCACTTT.

V and J are TRBV2 and TRBJ1-2; possibly TRBD1 for D (5 bases). The CDR3 runs to 10 residues. The germline V gene encodes CDR1 SNHLY and CDR2 FYNNEI. Trimming cost V 8 bases and J 8 bases, with 9 bases left between them. As DNA, the CDR3 is TGTGCCAGCCGGAGGGACGGCTACACCTTC. It specifies CASRRDGYTF.

This clone was counted once. V gene TRBV10-3 combines with J gene TRBJ2-3; 13 bases map to TRBD2. The CDR3 sequence is 20 residues long. Losses at the gene ends were 6 bases for V and 0 bases for J; bases not matched to a gene: 15. Germline V gives CDR1 ENHRY, CDR2 SYGVKD. This CDR3 is CAIRPSGLAGVRPSTDTQYF. The CDR3 nucleotides read TGTGCCATCAGACCTTCAGGACTAGCGGGGGTGAGGCCTAGCACAGATACGCAGTATTTT.

This clone occurred a few times. The CDR3 loop is CASTRTGPMNTEAFF. The DNA of the CDR3 is TGTGCCAGTACTCGGACAGGGCCCATGAACACTGAAGCTTTCTTT. This sequence joins TRBV19 and TRBJ1-1; 8 bases are a match to TRBD1. The length of the CDR3 is 15 residues. V dropped 7 bases and J dropped 0; count of bases not matched to a gene: 7. The germline V gene encodes CDR1 LNHDA and CDR2 SQIVND (reference sequence).

This chain connects TRBV5-1 to TRBJ2-7; no clear D gene. The CDR3 has 11 amino acids. Trimming took off 4 bases at V and 7 bases at J, with 9 bases between the two ends. CDR1 is SGHRS, CDR2 YFSETQ, per germline. CDR3 nucleotides: TGCGCCAGCAGCATCCTGGGGGAGCAGTACTTC. Translation: CASSILGEQYF.

The chain joins TRBV18 to TRBJ1-1; TRBD1 matches at 10 bases. The CDR3 has 15 amino acids. The germline gives CDR1 KGHSH, CDR2 LQKENI. Trimming at V came to 4 bases and at J to 5 bases, leaving 7 bases not matched to a gene. CDR3 sequence (DNA): TGTGCCAGCTCACTGCGGACAGGGGGAACGACTGAAGCTTTCTTT. As protein: CASSLRTGGTTEAFF.

This sequence joins TRBV7-9 and TRBJ1-1; possible D gene TRBD1, 5 bases. This CDR3 spans 15 amino acids. V lost 3 bases, J lost 4 bases, and 15 bases lay in between. The germline gives CDR1 SEHNR, CDR2 FQNEAQ (reference sequence). This CDR3 is CASSLVPRGVTEAFF. The CDR3 DNA sequence: TGTGCCAGCAGCTTGGTCCCTCGAGGGGTCACTGAAGCTTTCTTT.

V and J are TRBV5-8 and TRBJ2-3; possible D gene TRBD1, 5 bases. Germline V gene lookup returns CDR1 SGHTS and CDR2 YDEGEE. The CDR3 has 15 amino acids. Trimming stripped 1 base from V and 2 bases from J, with 11 bases between. The CDR3, as DNA: TGTGCCAGCAGCTTGAACAGGAGAGACACAGATACGCAGTATTTT. Its translation is CASSLNRRDTDTQYF.

V gene TRBV5-6 combines with J gene TRBJ2-7, with D perhaps matching TRBD1 or TRBD2 (5 bases each). V shed 4 bases and J shed 3 bases, with 20 bases lying between them. The CDR3 consists of 16 residues. Germline CDR1 and CDR2: SGHDT and YYEEEE. CDR3 protein: CASSPGRAPLVYEQYF. CDR3 DNA sequence: TGTGCCAGCAGCCCGGGGCGGGCCCCACTCGTCTACGAGCAGTACTTC. Drawing the rest from reference TRBV5-6 and TRBJ2-7, the complete variable domain is DAGVTQSPTHLIKTRGQQVTLRCSPKSGHDTVSWYQQALGQGPQFIFQYYEEEERQRGNFPDRFSGHQFPNYSSELNVNALLLGDSALYLCASSPGRAPLVYEQYFGPGTRLTVT.

This clone was found a few times. The chain carries TRBV19 and TRBJ1-6; the D gene is possibly TRBD1 (6 bases). Trimming took 6 bases from V and 4 from J, leaving 16 bases between them. The CDR3 sequence is 16 residues long. CDR1 and CDR2 (germline): LNHDA, SQIVND (reference sequence). For the CDR3, the DNA is TGTGCCAGTAGATCCCCCGGACAGCCATATAATTCACCCCTCCACTTT. Translation gives CASRSPGQPYNSPLHF. Full variable domain (rest looked up from reference TRBV19 and TRBJ1-6): DGGITQSPKYLFRKEGQNVTLSCEQNLNHDAMYWYRQDPGQGLRLIYYSQIVNDFQKGDIAEGYSVSREKKESFPLTVTSAQKNPTAFYLCASRSPGQPYNSPLHFGNGTRLTVT.

The chain has TRBV7-9 and TRBJ2-5, with a weak D call TRBD2 (6 bases). V lost 2 bases and J lost 5, with 21 bases in between. This CDR3 comprises 17 residues. CDR1 and CDR2 from the germline V gene are SEHNR and FQNEAQ (reference sequence). CDR3 amino acids: CASSLYSGTSMTETQYF. Written as DNA, the CDR3 is TGTGCCAGCAGCTTATATAGCGGCACGTCTATGACGGAGACCCAGTACTTC.

This chain connects TRBV6-5 to TRBJ2-1, with TRBD2 matching 8 bases. This CDR3 comprises 14 residues. The germline CDR1 and CDR2 sequences are MNHEY and SVGAGI. Trimming at V came to 7 bases and at J to 3 bases, leaving 5 bases not matched to a gene. Written as DNA, the CDR3 is TGTGCCAGCAAGGTAGCGGGGATCTACAATGAGCAGTTCTTC. This codes for CASKVAGIYNEQFF.

V usage is TRBV9 and J usage is TRBJ1-2, with D possibly matching TRBD1 (6 bases). The CDR3 has 16 amino acids. The V gene's germline CDR1 is SGDLS and CDR2 YYNGEE. Trimming took 4 bases from V and 7 from J, leaving 23 bases between them. The DNA for the CDR3 is TGTGCCAGCAGCAGTCGGGGGGGCCCGGACTCTAGTGGCTACACCTTC. It is translated as CASSSRGGPDSSGYTF.

This chain connects TRBV6-1 to TRBJ1-1, with D unresolved. Trimming stripped 5 bases from V and 2 bases from J, with 9 bases between. CDR1 and CDR2 from the germline V gene are MNHNS and SASEGT. The CDR3 has 13 residues. The CDR3: CASSRVFNTEAFF. Written as DNA, the CDR3 is TGTGCCAGCAGTAGGGTCTTCAACACTGAAGCTTTCTTT.

The chain employs TRBV28 and TRBJ2-1; 9 bases line up with TRBD1. This CDR3 is 12 amino acids long. Germline V gives CDR1 MDHEN, CDR2 SYDVKM. J gave up 15 bases and V 6 bases, and 9 bases lay outside the gene matches. The CDR3 DNA is TGTGCCAGCAGCCTCGGGACAGGGACAACGTTCTTC. It specifies CASSLGTGTTFF.

CDR3 amino acids: CSAQPQETQYF. The CDR3 region has the DNA TGCAGTGCCCAACCACAAGAGACCCAGTACTTC. The V and J genes are TRBV20-1 and TRBJ2-5; D gene ambiguous. Germline CDR1 and CDR2: DFQATT and SNEGSKA (reference sequence). The CDR3 extends over 11 amino acids. Between the trimmed V and J ends, which lost 6 bases and 2 bases, there was a span of 7 bases.

The chain couples TRBV16 to TRBJ1-5, with TRBD1 as a possible D gene (5 bases). The V and J ends lost 4 bases and 0 bases respectively, with 22 bases between them. This CDR3 has 19 residues. Looked up from germline, CDR1 is KGHSY and CDR2 is FQNENV. The DNA for the CDR3 is TGTGCCAGCAGCCGCCCGGGGAAGACGGGGGAACTTAGCAATCAGCCCCAGCATTTT. Translation: CASSRPGKTGELSNQPQHF.

The rearrangement joins TRBV6-1 to TRBJ1-2; the match to TRBD1 covers 9 bases. In germline, CDR1 is MNHNS, CDR2 SASEGT. This CDR3 comprises 15 residues. V lost 4 bases, J lost 8 bases, and 11 bases stayed unmatched. The CDR3 coding sequence is TGTGCCAGCAGTGGCCGGGACAGGGATCCCTACGGCTACACCTTC. Translated: CASSGRDRDPYGYTF.

This clone was counted a few times. V gene TRBV7-8 combines with J gene TRBJ2-3; D is unresolved. The CDR3 runs 14 residues. Germline values: CDR1 SGHVS, CDR2 FQNEAQ. The V gene lost 4 bases and the J gene lost 5 bases, with 13 bases spanning the gap. CDR3 region: CASSSLGLGDTQYF. CDR3 DNA: TGTGCCAGCAGCTCCCTGGGCCTAGGAGATACGCAGTATTTT.

The CDR3 coding sequence is TGTGCCAGCAGTTACTCTCCAGGAGGGGACACTGAAGCTTTCTTT. Protein: CASSYSPGGDTEAFF. J is TRBJ1-1 and V is TRBV6-5, with D perhaps matching TRBD1 (5 bases). Trimming shortened V by 0 bases and J by 3 bases, and 11 bases separated the two germline ends. This CDR3 spans 15 amino acids. The germline V gene encodes CDR1 MNHEY and CDR2 SVGAGI.

The chain joins TRBV5-1 to TRBJ1-2; D is unclear. The CDR3 spans 16 residues. The V and J ends lost 5 bases and 10 bases respectively, with 27 bases between them. Per the germline V gene, CDR1 is SGHRS and CDR2 is YFSETQ. CDR3 DNA sequence: TGCGCCAGCAGTCAGACCGGGCCCGGGTTAACTATTGACTACACCTTC. Protein sequence: CASSQTGPGLTIDYTF.